A selection of T cell receptor beta chains follows, all from one sample in a study of blood T cells in healthy people across ages. Each CDR3 protein gets one entry after TCRdb re-called the 5' RACE reads with MiXCR. Of 1.5 million to 2 million distinct CDR3 sequences in the sample, 28% were seen once. The material sequenced was blood. All receptors come from a woman aged 25 to 45 in good health. Both conserved end residues are part of each CDR3. The D gene is left open where the match is weak. Expanded clones are given a class, and other clones once, few, many or no size at all.

abundance	v_gene	d_gene	j_gene	CDR3nt	CDR3aa
NA	TRBV20-1	TRBD2	TRBJ2-5	TGCAGTGCTATTACTAGCGGGAGGGCGAGGGAGACCCAGTACTTC	CSAITSGRARETQYF
NA	TRBV3-1	TRBD1	TRBJ1-1	TGTGCCAGCAGCCAACAAACAGGGGGCTTCACGAACACTGAAGCTTTCTTT	CASSQQTGGFTNTEAFF
few	TRBV6-5	TRBD1	TRBJ1-2	TGTGCCAGCAGTTACGGGGACAGGGAGGGCGGCTACACCTTC	CASSYGDREGGYTF
few	TRBV28	TRBD2	TRBJ2-7	TGTGCCAGCAGTCCGACCCTACTAGCGGAGGGGGACGAGCAGTACTTC	CASSPTLLAEGDEQYF
few	TRBV6-2/TRBV6-3	NA	TRBJ1-2	TGTGCCAGCAGTTTCAAGGACAGCTATGGCTACACCTTC	CASSFKDSYGYTF
NA	TRBV2	TRBD1	TRBJ2-7	TGTGCCAGCAATAAAGGGACAGCGGTCTACGAGCAGTACTTC	CASNKGTAVYEQYF
NA	TRBV7-2	NA	TRBJ2-7	TGTGCCAGCAGCTTCCTTCCCCGCGCCCACGAGCAGTACTTC	CASSFLPRAHEQYF
NA	TRBV6-2/TRBV6-3	NA	TRBJ1-5	TGTGCCAGCAGTTACTCGGGACGCCGGTCCGGGCCCCAGCATTTT	CASSYSGRRSGPQHF
NA	TRBV5-1	TRBD2	TRBJ2-1	TGCGCCAGCAGCTCCGGACTAGCGGGGGGGCTGGAGACCCAGTTCTTC	CASSSGLAGGLETQFF
few	TRBV29-1	NA	TRBJ1-2	TGCAGCGGAGGAGAGGGGACGGAAGTTTATGGCTACACCTTC	CSGGEGTEVYGYTF
NA	TRBV18	NA	TRBJ2-7	TGTGCCAGCTCACCACTGCCCTTGGGGGGCGAGCAGTACTTC	CASSPLPLGGEQYF
few	TRBV5-5	NA	TRBJ2-5	TGTGCCAGCAGCCCATTACAGGTCGGGGAGACCCAGTACTTC	CASSPLQVGETQYF
NA	TRBV20-1	TRBD1	TRBJ2-7	TGCAGTGCTAGACCGGACAGGGACTACGAGCAGTACTTC	CSARPDRDYEQYF
many	TRBV28	TRBD2	TRBJ2-5	TGTGCCAGCAGTTTACGAGCGGGGGGTACGGAGACCCAGTACTTC	CASSLRAGGTETQYF
many	TRBV20-1	NA	TRBJ2-7	TGCAGTGCTAGGACAAGGGGTGGAACCTACGAGCAGTACTTC	CSARTRGGTYEQYF
NA	TRBV20-1	NA	TRBJ2-5	TGCAGTGCTATCGCATGGGGACAAGAGACCCAGGACTTC	CSAIAWGQETQDF
few	TRBV7-9	NA	TRBJ2-6	TGTGCCAGCAGCTCCTTATTCCTTGGCCAGAAAGGTACTGGGGCCAACGTCCTGACTTTC	CASSSLFLGQKGTGANVLTF
few	TRBV7-8	NA	TRBJ1-2	TGTGCCAGCACCCCGGACGGGAATTATGGCTACACCTTC	CASTPDGNYGYTF
NA	TRBV7-9	NA	TRBJ2-7	TGTGCCAGCAGCCCGTCGGGGGAAGCCTACGAGCAGTACTTC	CASSPSGEAYEQYF
few	TRBV20-1	TRBD1	TRBJ2-7	TGCAGTGCTTCCTCTGGGGACAGGACTTTCTACGAGCAGTACTTC	CSASSGDRTFYEQYF
NA	TRBV10-3	NA	TRBJ2-2	TGTGCCATCAGTGCTTCCGTGGAGTTGAACACCGGGGAGCTGTTTTTT	CAISASVELNTGELFF
NA	TRBV18	NA	TRBJ1-2	TGTGCCAGCTCACTTCTGGATGATGGCTACACCTTC	CASSLLDDGYTF
NA	TRBV5-1	TRBD2	TRBJ2-6	TGCGCCAGCGATCCGGGAGGCGCTTCTGGGGCCAACGTCCTGACTTTC	CASDPGGASGANVLTF
NA	TRBV27	NA	TRBJ2-7	TGTGCCAGCAGCGATGAACGCCGCCCGGACAGCTACGAGCAGTACTTC	CASSDERRPDSYEQYF
few	TRBV6-8	NA	TRBJ1-2	TGTGCCAGCAGTTACCCTCACAGGACTACGGTAGGCTACACCTTC	CASSYPHRTTVGYTF
many	TRBV10-3	NA	TRBJ2-7	TGTGCCATCAGTCCCCGAGGGCTCCATAACGAGCAGTACTTC	CAISPRGLHNEQYF
many	TRBV5-1	TRBD1	TRBJ2-7	TGCGCCAGCAGCCCCCCCAGGACAGGGGAGCAGTACTTC	CASSPPRTGEQYF
few	TRBV29-1	NA	TRBJ1-1	TGCAGCGTTGAAGAAACTACACGAATGAACACTGAAGCTTTCTTT	CSVEETTRMNTEAFF
many	TRBV7-6	NA	TRBJ2-5	TGTGCCAGCAGCTTGGACAAATTATACCAAGAGACCCAGTACTTC	CASSLDKLYQETQYF
few	TRBV28	TRBD1	TRBJ1-1	TGTGCCAGCAGGTCTACAGGGGCGGGGAACACTGAAGCTTTCTTT	CASRSTGAGNTEAFF
few	TRBV6-6	NA	TRBJ1-6	TGTGCCAGCAGTTACTCGGGGGTTGGGGTTTCACCCCTCCACTTT	CASSYSGVGVSPLHF
few	TRBV6-1	TRBD2	TRBJ2-4	TGTGCCAGCATGGGGACTAGCGATGGGAACATTCAGTACTTC	CASMGTSDGNIQYF
NA	TRBV29-1	TRBD1	TRBJ2-3	TGCAGCGTTGCTGACACAGGGGCGAATACGCAGTATTTT	CSVADTGANTQYF
NA	TRBV5-6	NA	TRBJ1-4	TGTGCCAGCAGCTTGGTGAAGGCCGGCGGGGAAAAACTGTTTTTT	CASSLVKAGGEKLFF
NA	TRBV18	NA	TRBJ2-1	TGTGCCAGCTCACCAGCCACGGGGGCGGTGACCTCTCGGGAGACCCAGTTCTTC	CASSPATGAVTSRETQFF
many	TRBV6-1	NA	TRBJ2-4	TGTGCCAGCAGCCTAACGGGGGCCAAAAACATTCAGTACTTC	CASSLTGAKNIQYF
many	TRBV2	NA	TRBJ2-1	TGTGCCAGCACCCCCCGGGATGAGCAGTTCTTC	CASTPRDEQFF
NA	TRBV9	NA	TRBJ1-1	TGTGCCAGCAGCGTTCGGGGTCAAGAGAACACTGAAGCTTTCTTT	CASSVRGQENTEAFF
NA	TRBV12-3/TRBV12-4	TRBD1	TRBJ2-5	TGTGCCAGCAGTTTTTCGGGACAGGGATTGTTTAGTACGTACTTC	CASSFSGQGLFSTYF
few	TRBV6-6	NA	TRBJ1-3	TGTGCCAGCAGTTACGAGGGTTCGGGAAACACCATATATTTT	CASSYEGSGNTIYF
NA	TRBV9	TRBD2	TRBJ2-7	TGTGCCAGCAGCGTAGCTTCGGGGGGCTCCTACGAGCAGTACTTC	CASSVASGGSYEQYF
NA	TRBV7-2	TRBD1	TRBJ2-7	TGTGCCAGCAGCGTTATGTCACAGGGGGCTGGCGAGCAGTACTTC	CASSVMSQGAGEQYF
NA	TRBV6-6	TRBD1	TRBJ2-1	TGTGCCAGCAGGCTGGGGACAGGGGGCTACAATGAGCAGTTCTTC	CASRLGTGGYNEQFF
NA	TRBV11-3	NA	TRBJ2-5	TGTGCCAGCAGCTGGTCAGGGTTGCAAGAGACCCAGTACTTC	CASSWSGLQETQYF
many	TRBV20-1	TRBD2	TRBJ2-7	TGCAGTGCTAGTTCTCCTAGCGGATTCTCCTACGAGCAGTACTTC	CSASSPSGFSYEQYF
NA	TRBV4-2	TRBD2	TRBJ2-3	TGTGCCAGCAGCCAGTCACTAGCGACTAGCACAGATACGCGGTATTTT	CASSQSLATSTDTRYF
NA	TRBV10-3	NA	TRBJ2-5	TGTGCCATCAGTGAGTCCAAGGAGGGGACCCAGTACTTC	CAISESKEGTQYF
NA	TRBV20-1	NA	TRBJ2-7	TGCAGTGCTAGAGAGAGACGAGGCACCTACGAGCAGTACTTC	CSARERRGTYEQYF
many	TRBV5-1	NA	TRBJ1-2	TGCGCCAGCAGGCTTTCCGGGAACTATGGCTACACCTTC	CASRLSGNYGYTF
NA	TRBV7-7	NA	TRBJ1-1	TGTGCCAGCAGCTTAGCCGGGGGTGGGAGGAACACTGAAGCTTTCTTT	CASSLAGGGRNTEAFF
few	TRBV12-3/TRBV12-4	NA	TRBJ1-2	TGTGCCAGCAGGGAGACTTGGGTTGATGGCTACACCTTC	CASRETWVDGYTF
few	TRBV20-1	TRBD2	TRBJ2-5	TGCAGTGCTAGAGGGGGGGGAGGAGAGACCCAGTACTTC	CSARGGGGETQYF
NA	TRBV7-9	TRBD1	TRBJ1-1	TGTGCCAGCAGCTCGGACAGGGATGGAACTGAAGCTTTCTTT	CASSSDRDGTEAFF
NA	TRBV27	NA	TRBJ2-7	TGTGCCAGCAGTTCACCGGGACAAAAGAGGTCCTACGAGCAGTACTTC	CASSSPGQKRSYEQYF
NA	TRBV13	NA	TRBJ1-5	TGTGCCAGCAGCTTAACAGACCATCAGCCCCAGCATTTT	CASSLTDHQPQHF
NA	TRBV20-1	NA	TRBJ1-6	TGCAGTGCTAGAGATCCACGGCCAGATTCACCCCTCCACTTT	CSARDPRPDSPLHF
NA	TRBV12-3/TRBV12-4	NA	TRBJ2-7	TGTGCCAGCAGTTTGATCTTAATTGCCGAGCAGTACTTC	CASSLILIAEQYF
NA	TRBV20-1	TRBD1	TRBJ2-7	TGCAGTGCTGGGGACAGAACCGAGCAGTACTTC	CSAGDRTEQYF
few	TRBV7-9	NA	TRBJ2-1	TGTGCCAGCAGCCACAACGGTGAGGAGCAGGATGAGCAGTTCTTC	CASSHNGEEQDEQFF
few	TRBV24-1	TRBD1	TRBJ2-1	TGTGCCACCAGTGGTCACCGGGACAGGAGGGGGAATGAGCAGTTCTTC	CATSGHRDRRGNEQFF